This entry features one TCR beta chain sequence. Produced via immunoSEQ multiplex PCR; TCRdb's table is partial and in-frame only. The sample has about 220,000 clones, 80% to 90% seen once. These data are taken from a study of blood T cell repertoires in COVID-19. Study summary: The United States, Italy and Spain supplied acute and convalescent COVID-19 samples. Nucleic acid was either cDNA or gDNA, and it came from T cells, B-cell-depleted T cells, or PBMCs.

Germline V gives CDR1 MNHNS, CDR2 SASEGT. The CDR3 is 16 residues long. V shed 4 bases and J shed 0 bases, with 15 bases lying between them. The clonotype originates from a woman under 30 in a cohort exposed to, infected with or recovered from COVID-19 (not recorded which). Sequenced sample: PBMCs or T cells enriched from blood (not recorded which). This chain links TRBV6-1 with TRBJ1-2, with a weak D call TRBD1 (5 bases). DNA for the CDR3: TGTGCCAGCAGTGCCCGACAGAGAACATCTAACTATGGCTACACCTTC. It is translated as CASSARQRTSNYGYTF.